The T cell receptor (beta chain) under discussion was sequenced for a study of technical replicates of blood from several donors. The germline CDR1 and CDR2 sequences are SQVTM and ANQGSEA. CDR3 size: 12 residues. V lost 1 base and J lost 2, with 6 bases in between. Sequencing was performed with immunoSEQ multiplex PCR; in TCRdb, only in-frame clones are kept and a portion is missing. Of roughly 79,000 clones in the sample, about 81% were seen once. The chain uses TRBV29-1 and TRBJ2-7, with D perhaps TRBD1 (5 bases). Sequenced: PBMCs. This TCR derives from a human donor in good health. Some clones in this sample may be carry-over from other donors' samples. In DNA, the CDR3 is TGCAGCGTTGAAGGACAGACCTACGAGCAGTACTTC. Translating it yields CSVEGQTYEQYF.